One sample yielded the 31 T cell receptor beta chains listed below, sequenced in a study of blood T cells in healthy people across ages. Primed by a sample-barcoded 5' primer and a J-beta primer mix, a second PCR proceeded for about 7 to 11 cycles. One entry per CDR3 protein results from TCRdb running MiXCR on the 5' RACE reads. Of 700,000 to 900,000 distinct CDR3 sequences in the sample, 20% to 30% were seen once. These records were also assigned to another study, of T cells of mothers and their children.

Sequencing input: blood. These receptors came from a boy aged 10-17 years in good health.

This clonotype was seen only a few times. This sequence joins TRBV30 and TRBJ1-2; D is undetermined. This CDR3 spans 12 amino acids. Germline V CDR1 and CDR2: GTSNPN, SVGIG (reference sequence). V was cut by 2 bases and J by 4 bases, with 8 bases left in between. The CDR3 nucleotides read TGTGCCTGGAGTCGCGACACCTATGGCTACACCTTC. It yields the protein CAWSRDTYGYTF.

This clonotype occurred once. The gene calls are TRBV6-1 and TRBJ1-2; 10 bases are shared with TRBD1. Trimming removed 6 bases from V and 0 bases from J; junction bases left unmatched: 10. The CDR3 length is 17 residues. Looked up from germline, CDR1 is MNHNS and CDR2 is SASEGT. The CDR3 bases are TGTGCCAGCAGCCAACCGGGACAGGGGCAAGCTAACTATGGCTACACCTTC. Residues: CASSQPGQGQANYGYTF.

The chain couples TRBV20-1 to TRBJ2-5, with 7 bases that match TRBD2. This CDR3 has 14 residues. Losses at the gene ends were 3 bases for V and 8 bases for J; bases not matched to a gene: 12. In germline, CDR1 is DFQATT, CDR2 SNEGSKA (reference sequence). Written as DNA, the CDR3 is TGCAGTGCTAGGGGTCGCGGGGGTGGGAGAACCCAGTACTTC. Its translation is CSARGRGGGRTQYF.

CDR3 nucleotide sequence: TGTGCCAGCAGTGAACCAGGCATGGGGAATGAAAAACTGTTTTTT. Translating gives CASSEPGMGNEKLFF. V gene TRBV6-1 combines with J gene TRBJ1-4; D gene uncertain. Germline V gene sequence: CDR1 MNHNS, CDR2 SASEGT. This CDR3 is built from 15 residues. V was cut by 2 bases and J by 5 bases, with 12 bases left in between.

CDR3 loop: CSAREGDGAFF. The CDR3 coding sequence is TGCAGTGCTAGAGAAGGGGATGGAGCTTTCTTT. The chain combines TRBV20-1 with TRBJ1-1; the D gene is possibly TRBD1 (5 bases). The V gene's germline CDR1 is DFQATT and CDR2 SNEGSKA (reference sequence). The CDR3 spans 11 residues. V was pared by 0 bases and J by 10 bases, with 9 bases between.

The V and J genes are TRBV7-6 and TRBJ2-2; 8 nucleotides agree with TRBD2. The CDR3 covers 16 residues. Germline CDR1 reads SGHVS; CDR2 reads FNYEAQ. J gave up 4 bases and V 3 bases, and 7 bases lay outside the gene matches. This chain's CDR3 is CASSFGGRGATGELFF. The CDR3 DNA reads TGTGCCAGCAGCTTCGGGGGGCGGGGGGCCACCGGGGAGCTGTTTTTT.

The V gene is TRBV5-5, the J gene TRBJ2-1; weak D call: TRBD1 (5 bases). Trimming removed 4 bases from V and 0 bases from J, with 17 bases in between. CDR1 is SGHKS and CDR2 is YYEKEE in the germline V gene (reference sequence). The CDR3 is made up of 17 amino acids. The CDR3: CASSLLGLPSSYNEQFF. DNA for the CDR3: TGTGCCAGCAGCCTTCTGGGGCTCCCGAGCTCCTACAATGAGCAGTTCTTC.

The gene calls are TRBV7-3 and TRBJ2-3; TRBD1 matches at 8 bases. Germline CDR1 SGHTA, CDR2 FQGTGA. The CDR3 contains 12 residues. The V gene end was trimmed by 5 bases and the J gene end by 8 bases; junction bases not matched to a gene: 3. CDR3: CASSADRVTQYF. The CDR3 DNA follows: TGTGCCAGCAGCGCGGACAGGGTTACGCAGTATTTT.

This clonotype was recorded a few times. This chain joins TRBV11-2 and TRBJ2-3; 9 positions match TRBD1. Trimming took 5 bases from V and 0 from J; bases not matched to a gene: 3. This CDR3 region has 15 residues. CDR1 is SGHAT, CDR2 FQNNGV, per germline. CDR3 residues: CASSRTGVSTDTQYF. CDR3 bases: TGTGCCAGCAGCCGGACAGGGGTTAGCACAGATACGCAGTATTTT.

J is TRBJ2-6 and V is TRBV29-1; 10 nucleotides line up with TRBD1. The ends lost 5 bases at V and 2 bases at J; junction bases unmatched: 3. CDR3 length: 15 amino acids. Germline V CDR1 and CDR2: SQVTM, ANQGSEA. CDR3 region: CSVKTGGPGANVLTF. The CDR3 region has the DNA TGCAGCGTTAAGACAGGGGGCCCTGGGGCCAACGTCCTGACTTTC.

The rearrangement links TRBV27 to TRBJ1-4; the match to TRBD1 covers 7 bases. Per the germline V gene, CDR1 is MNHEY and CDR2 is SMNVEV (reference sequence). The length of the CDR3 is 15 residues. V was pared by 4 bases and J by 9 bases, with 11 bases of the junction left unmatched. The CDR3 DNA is TGTGCCAGCAGTTCCCTACGACAGGGCAATCAAAAACTGTTTTTT. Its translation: CASSSLRQGNQKLFF.

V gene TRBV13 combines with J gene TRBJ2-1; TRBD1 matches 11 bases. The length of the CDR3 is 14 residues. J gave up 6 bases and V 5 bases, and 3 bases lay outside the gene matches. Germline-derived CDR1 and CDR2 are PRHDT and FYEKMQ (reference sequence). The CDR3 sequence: CASSEGQGGNEQFF. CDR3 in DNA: TGTGCCAGCAGCGAGGGACAGGGGGGCAATGAGCAGTTCTTC.

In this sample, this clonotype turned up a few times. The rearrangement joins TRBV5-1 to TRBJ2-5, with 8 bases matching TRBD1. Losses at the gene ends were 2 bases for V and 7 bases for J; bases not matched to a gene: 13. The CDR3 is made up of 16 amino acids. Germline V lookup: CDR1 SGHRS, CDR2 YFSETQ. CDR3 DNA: TGCGCCAGCAGCTTCCCGCCGGGACAGGATTTGAGGACCCAGTACTTC. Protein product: CASSFPPGQDLRTQYF.

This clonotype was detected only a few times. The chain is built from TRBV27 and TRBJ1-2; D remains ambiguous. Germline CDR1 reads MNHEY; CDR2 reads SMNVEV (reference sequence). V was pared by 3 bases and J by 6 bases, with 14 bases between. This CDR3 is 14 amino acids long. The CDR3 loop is CASSFRRDLDGYTF. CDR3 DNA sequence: TGTGCCAGCAGTTTTAGGCGTGACCTGGATGGCTACACCTTC.

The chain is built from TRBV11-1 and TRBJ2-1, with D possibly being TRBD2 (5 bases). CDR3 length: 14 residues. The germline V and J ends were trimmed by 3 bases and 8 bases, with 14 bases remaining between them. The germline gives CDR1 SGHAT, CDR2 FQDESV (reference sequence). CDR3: CASSLRTRVDEQFF. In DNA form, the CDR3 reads TGTGCCAGCAGCTTGCGGACTCGCGTCGATGAGCAGTTCTTC.

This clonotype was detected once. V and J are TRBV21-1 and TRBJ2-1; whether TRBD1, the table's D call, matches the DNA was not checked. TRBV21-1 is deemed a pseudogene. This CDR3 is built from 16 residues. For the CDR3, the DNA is TGTGCCAGCAGACAGCCGGGACATCCCTCCTACAATGAGCAGTTCTTC. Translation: CASRQPGHPSYNEQFF.

CDR3 amino acids: CASRQRAEGYTF. The CDR3 DNA is TGTGCCAGCAGACAGAGGGCAGAGGGCTACACCTTC. The chain recombines TRBV7-9 with TRBJ1-2; no clear D gene. Germline loops: CDR1 SEHNR, CDR2 FQNEAQ (reference sequence). The V end lost 6 bases, the J end lost 8 bases, and 13 bases lay between the germline ends. CDR3 length: 12 amino acids.

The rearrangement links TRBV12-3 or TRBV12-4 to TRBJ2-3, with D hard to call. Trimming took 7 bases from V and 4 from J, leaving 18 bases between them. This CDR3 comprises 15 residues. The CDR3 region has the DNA TGTGCCAGCACTAGGCCCGGGTCGGATCCAGATACGCAGTATTTT. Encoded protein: CASTRPGSDPDTQYF.

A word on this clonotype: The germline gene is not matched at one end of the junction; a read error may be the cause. The CDR3 DNA sequence: TGTGCCAGCAGTCCACTAGTCCTTCAGGGGCCAAATCGGCCCCAGCATTTT. Translation: CASSPLVLQGPNRPQHF. The V gene is TRBV28, the J gene TRBJ1-5; a weak D match, TRBD1 (6 bases). This CDR3 comprises 17 residues. CDR1 and CDR2 from the germline V gene are MDHEN and SYDVKM.

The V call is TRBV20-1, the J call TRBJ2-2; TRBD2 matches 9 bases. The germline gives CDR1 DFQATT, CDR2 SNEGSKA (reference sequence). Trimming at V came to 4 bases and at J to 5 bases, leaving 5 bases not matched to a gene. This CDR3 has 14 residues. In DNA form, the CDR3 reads TGCAGTGCTAAGCGGGGGGTTGGTACCGGGGAGCTGTTTTTT. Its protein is CSAKRGVGTGELFF.

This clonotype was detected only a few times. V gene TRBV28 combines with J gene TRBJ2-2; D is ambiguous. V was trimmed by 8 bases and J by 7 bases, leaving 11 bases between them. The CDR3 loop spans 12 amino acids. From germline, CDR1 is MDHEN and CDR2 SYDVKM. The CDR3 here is CASGIWSGELFF. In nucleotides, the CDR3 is TGTGCCAGCGGAATTTGGAGCGGGGAGCTGTTTTTT.

CDR3 loop: CSVVGVARIDEQFF. The CDR3 region has the DNA TGCAGCGTGGTCGGGGTCGCCAGAATCGATGAGCAGTTCTTC. The rearrangement uses TRBV29-1 and TRBJ2-1; tentative D call: TRBD2 (5 bases). The CDR3 extends over 14 amino acids. Trimming stripped 6 bases from V and 8 bases from J, with 20 bases between. Germline lookup yields CDR1 SQVTM and CDR2 ANQGSEA.

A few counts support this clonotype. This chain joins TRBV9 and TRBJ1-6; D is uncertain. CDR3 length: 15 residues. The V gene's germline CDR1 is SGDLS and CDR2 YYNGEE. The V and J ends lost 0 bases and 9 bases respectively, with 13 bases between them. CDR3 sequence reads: CASSVGEGSGSPLHF. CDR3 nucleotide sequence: TGTGCCAGCAGCGTAGGGGAGGGCTCGGGTTCACCCCTCCACTTT.

The CDR3 reads CASSVFRLSYEQYF. CDR3 nucleotide sequence: TGTGCCAGCAGTGTTTTCAGACTGTCCTACGAGCAGTACTTC. The chain combines TRBV6-1 with TRBJ2-7; no clear D. The CDR3 has 14 residues. V lost 4 bases to trimming and J lost 1 base, with 11 bases between them. CDR1 is MNHNS and CDR2 is SASEGT in the germline V gene.

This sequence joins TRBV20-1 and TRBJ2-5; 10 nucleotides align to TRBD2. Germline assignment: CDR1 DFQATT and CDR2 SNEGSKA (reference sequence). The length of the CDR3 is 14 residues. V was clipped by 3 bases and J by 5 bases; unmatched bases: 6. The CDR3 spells CSASASGRVETQYF. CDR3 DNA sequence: TGCAGTGCTAGCGCAAGCGGGAGGGTGGAGACCCAGTACTTC.

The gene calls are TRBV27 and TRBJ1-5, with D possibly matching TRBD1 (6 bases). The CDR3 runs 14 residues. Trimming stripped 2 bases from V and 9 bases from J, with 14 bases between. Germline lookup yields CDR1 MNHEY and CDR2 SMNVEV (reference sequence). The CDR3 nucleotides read TGTGCCAGCAGTTTACGGACAGATCAATGGCCCCAGCATTTT. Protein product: CASSLRTDQWPQHF.

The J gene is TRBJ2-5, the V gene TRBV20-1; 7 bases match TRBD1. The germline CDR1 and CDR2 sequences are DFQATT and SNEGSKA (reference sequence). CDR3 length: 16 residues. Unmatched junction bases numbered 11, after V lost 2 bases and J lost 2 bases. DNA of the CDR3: TGCAGTGCTAGATCCTCGGGACAGTCTAATCAAGAGACCCAGTACTTC. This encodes CSARSSGQSNQETQYF.

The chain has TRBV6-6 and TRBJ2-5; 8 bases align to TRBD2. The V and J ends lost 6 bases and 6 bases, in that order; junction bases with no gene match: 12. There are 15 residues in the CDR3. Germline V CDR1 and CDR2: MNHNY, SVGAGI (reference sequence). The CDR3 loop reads CASRSDTSGPQTQYF. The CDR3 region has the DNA TGTGCCAGCAGGTCCGATACTAGCGGTCCACAGACCCAGTACTTC.

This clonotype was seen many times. Here the CDR3 reads CSIRDGETQYF. CDR3 DNA: TGCAGCATCAGGGACGGGGAGACCCAGTACTTC. The rearrangement joins TRBV29-1 to TRBJ2-5; D might be TRBD1 or TRBD2, each matching 5 bases. Germline loops: CDR1 SQVTM, CDR2 ANQGSEA. The germline V and J ends were trimmed by 8 bases and 5 bases, with 12 bases remaining between them. CDR3 size: 11 residues.

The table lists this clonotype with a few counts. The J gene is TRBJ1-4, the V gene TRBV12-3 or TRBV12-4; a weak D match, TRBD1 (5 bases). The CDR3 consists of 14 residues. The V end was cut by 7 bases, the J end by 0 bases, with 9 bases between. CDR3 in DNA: TGTGCCAGCAACTTGGGGGCAACTAATGAAAAACTGTTTTTT. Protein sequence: CASNLGATNEKLFF.

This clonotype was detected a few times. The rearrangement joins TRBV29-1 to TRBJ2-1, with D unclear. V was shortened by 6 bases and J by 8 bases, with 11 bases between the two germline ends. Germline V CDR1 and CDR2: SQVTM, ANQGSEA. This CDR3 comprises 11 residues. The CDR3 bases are TGCAGCGTCCTAAAAATGGATGAGCAGTTCTTC. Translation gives CSVLKMDEQFF.